The clone carrying this T cell receptor beta chain was observed a few times. This record comes from a study of regulatory T cells in long-lasting Graves disease. With 1 base removed from V and 1 base from J, the gap between germline ends came to 14 bases. The CDR3 extends over 17 amino acids. Looked up from germline, CDR1 is SGHVS and CDR2 is FQNEAQ. Time point denoted: persistent/refractory GD, antithyroid drugs over 5 years with positive TRAb. TCR sequences were obtained from RNA taken from PBMCs. Diagnosing Graves' disease relied on the American Thyroid Association guidelines. Patients hailed from an endocrinology department in Xi'an, China. Arm-PCR of CDR3 regions with iRepertoire HTBI primers generated TCR beta libraries. TCRdb fed the multiplex PCR reads into MiXCR, producing one record per CDR3 protein. The profile shows 500,000 to 800,000 distinct CDR3 sequences, 25% to 30% of them singletons.

The sample was peripheral blood mononuclear cells (PBMCs), taken when the disease was refractory, from a patient treated with antithyroid drugs. The receptor was isolated from a female donor with Graves disease. The rearrangement links TRBV7-8 to TRBJ1-5; no clear D gene. CDR3 amino acids: CASSLGIPLGSNQPQHF. The CDR3 DNA sequence: TGTGCCAGCAGCTTAGGGATCCCGCTTGGCAGCAATCAGCCCCAGCATTTT.